This T cell receptor beta chain was identified during a study of blood T cell repertoires in COVID-19. About the study: Whether acute or convalescent, the COVID-19 samples came from the United States, Italy and Spain. In each case, the material was cDNA or gDNA derived from T cells, B-cell-depleted T cells, or PBMCs.

TCRdb keeps only in-frame clones here, not all; method: immunoSEQ multiplex PCR. The data contain 25,000 to 30,000 clones, under 80% of them singletons. V was clipped by 3 bases and J by 4 bases; unmatched bases: 11. The CDR3 has 17 residues. Germline assignment: CDR1 KGHSH and CDR2 LQKENI. The sequence came from a man between 65 and 85 years old with acute or convalescent COVID-19. Source material: peripheral blood. The chain uses TRBV18 and TRBJ2-5; TRBD2 agrees at 10 bases. CDR3 sequence (DNA): TGTGCCAGCTCACCCAGGTCGGTAGCGGGAGGACGAGAGACCCAGTACTTC. Protein product: CASSPRSVAGGRETQYF.